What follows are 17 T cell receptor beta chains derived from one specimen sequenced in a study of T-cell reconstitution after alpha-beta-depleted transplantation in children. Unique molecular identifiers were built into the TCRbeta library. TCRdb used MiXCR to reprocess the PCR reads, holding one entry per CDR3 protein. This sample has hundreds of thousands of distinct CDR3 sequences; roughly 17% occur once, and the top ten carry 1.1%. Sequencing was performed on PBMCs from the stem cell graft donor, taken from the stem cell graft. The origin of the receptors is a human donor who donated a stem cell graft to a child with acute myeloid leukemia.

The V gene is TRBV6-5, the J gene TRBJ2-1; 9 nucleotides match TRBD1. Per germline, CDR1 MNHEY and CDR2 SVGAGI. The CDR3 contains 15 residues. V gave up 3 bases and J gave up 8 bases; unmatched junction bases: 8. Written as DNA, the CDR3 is TGTGCCAGCAGTTATTCAGGACAGGGGTTCGATGAGCAGTTCTTC. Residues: CASSYSGQGFDEQFF.

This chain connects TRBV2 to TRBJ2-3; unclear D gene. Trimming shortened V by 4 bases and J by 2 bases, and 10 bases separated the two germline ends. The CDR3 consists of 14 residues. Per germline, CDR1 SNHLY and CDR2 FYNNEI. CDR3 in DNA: TGTGCCAGCAGTGCCGCCCGGTTCACAGATACGCAGTATTTT. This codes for CASSAARFTDTQYF.

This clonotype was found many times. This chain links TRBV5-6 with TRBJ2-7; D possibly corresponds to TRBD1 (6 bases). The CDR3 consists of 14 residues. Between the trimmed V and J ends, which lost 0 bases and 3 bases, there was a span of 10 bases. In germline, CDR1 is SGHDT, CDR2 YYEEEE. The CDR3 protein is CASSLGDTHYEQYV. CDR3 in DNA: TGTGCCAGCAGCTTGGGGGACACTCACTACGAGCAGTACGTC.

The CDR3 DNA follows: TGTGCCAGCAGTACAGGGGGCAGCTCTGGAAACACCATATATTTT. Encoded protein: CASSTGGSSGNTIYF. The chain couples TRBV28 to TRBJ1-3; 9 nucleotides agree with TRBD1. Trimming took 5 bases from V and 0 from J; bases not matched to a gene: 2. The CDR3 contains 15 residues. Germline V gene data show CDR1 as MDHEN and CDR2 as SYDVKM.

The CDR3 protein is CASSLKVSGEQYF. The CDR3 nucleotides read TGCGCCAGCAGCTTGAAGGTTTCGGGGGAGCAGTACTTC. V usage is TRBV5-1 and J usage is TRBJ2-7, with a possible D match to TRBD2 (5 bases). Deletions cut 1 base from V and 7 bases from J, with 12 bases between. The germline gives CDR1 SGHRS, CDR2 YFSETQ. The CDR3 runs 13 residues.

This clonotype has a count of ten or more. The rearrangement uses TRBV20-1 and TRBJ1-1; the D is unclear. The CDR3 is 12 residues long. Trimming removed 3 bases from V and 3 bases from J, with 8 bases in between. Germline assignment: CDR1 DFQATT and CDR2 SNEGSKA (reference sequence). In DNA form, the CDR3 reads TGCAGTGCTAGGCGTGGGGACACTGAAGCTTTCTTT. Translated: CSARRGDTEAFF.

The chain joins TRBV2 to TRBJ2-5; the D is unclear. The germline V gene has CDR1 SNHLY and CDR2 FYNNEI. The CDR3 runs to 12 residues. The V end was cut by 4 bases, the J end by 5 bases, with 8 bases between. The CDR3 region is CASSANLETQYF. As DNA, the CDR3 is TGTGCCAGCAGTGCGAATCTGGAGACCCAGTACTTC.

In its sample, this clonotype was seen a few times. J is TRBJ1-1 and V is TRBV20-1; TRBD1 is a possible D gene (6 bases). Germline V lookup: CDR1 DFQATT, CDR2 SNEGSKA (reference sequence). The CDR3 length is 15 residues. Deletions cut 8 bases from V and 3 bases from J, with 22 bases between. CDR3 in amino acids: CSTRTGILRDTEAFF. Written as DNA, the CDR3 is TGCAGTACAAGAACAGGGATTTTGAGGGACACTGAAGCTTTCTTT.

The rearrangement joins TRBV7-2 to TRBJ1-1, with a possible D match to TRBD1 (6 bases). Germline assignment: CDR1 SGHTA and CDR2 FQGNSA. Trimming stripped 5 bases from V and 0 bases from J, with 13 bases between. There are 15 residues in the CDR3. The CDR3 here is CASSPQGLMNTEAFF. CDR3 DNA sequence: TGTGCCAGCAGCCCTCAGGGGTTAATGAACACTGAAGCTTTCTTT.

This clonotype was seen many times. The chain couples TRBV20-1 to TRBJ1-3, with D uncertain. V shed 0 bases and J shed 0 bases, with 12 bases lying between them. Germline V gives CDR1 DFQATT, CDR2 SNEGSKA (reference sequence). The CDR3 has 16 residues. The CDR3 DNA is TGCAGTGCTAGAGATTGGAGAGTACCCTCTGGAAACACCATATATTTT. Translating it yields CSARDWRVPSGNTIYF.

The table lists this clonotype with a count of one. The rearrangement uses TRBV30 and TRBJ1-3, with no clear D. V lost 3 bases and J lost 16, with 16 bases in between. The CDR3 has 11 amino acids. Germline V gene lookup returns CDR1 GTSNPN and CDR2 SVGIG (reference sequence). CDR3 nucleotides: TGTGCCTGGAGCTACCCACCGTACTGCTATTTT. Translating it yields CAWSYPPYCYF. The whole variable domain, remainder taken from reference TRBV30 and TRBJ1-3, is SQTIHQWPATLVQPVGSPLSLECTVEGTSNPNLYWYRQAAGRGLQLLFYSVGIGQISSEVPQNLSASRPQDRQFILSSKKLLLSDSGFYLCAWSYPPYCYFGEGSWLTVV.

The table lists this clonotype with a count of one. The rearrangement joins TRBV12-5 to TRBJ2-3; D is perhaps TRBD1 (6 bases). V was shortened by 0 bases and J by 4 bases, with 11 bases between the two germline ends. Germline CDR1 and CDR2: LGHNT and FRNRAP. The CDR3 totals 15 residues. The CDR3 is CASGLVLQGADTQYF. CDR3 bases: TGTGCTAGTGGTTTGGTACTACAGGGAGCAGATACGCAGTATTTT. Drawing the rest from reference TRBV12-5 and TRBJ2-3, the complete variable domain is DARVTQTPRHKVTEMGQEVTMRCQPILGHNTVFWYRQTMMQGLELLAYFRNRAPLDDSGMPKDRFSAEMPDATLATLKIQPSEPRDSAVYFCASGLVLQGADTQYFGPGTRLTVL.

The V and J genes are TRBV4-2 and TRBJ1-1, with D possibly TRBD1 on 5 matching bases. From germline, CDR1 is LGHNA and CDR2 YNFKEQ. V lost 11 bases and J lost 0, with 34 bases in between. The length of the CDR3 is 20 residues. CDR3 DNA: TGTGCCTGCCGATACCGATGGGACTCCTGGGAAGGGTCCATGAACACTGAAGCTTTCTTT. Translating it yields CACRYRWDSWEGSMNTEAFF.

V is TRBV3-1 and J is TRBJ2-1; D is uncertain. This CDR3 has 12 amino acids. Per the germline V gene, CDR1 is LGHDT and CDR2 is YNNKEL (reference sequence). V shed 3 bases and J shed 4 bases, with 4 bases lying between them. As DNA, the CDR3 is TGTGCCAGCAGCCAGTTTTACAATGAGCAGTTCTTC. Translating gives CASSQFYNEQFF.

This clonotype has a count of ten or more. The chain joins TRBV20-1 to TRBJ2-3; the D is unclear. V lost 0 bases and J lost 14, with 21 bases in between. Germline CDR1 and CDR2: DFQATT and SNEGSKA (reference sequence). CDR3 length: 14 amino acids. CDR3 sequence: CSARDRMDRVLRYF. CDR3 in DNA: TGCAGTGCTAGAGATCGAATGGACCGAGTTCTGAGGTATTTT.

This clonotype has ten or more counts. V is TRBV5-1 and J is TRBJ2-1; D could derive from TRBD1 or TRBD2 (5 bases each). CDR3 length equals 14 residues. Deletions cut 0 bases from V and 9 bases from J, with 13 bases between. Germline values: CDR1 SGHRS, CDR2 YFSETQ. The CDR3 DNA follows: TGCGCCAGCAGCTTGGTAATTGGGGGTGGTGAGCAGTTCTTC. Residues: CASSLVIGGGEQFF.

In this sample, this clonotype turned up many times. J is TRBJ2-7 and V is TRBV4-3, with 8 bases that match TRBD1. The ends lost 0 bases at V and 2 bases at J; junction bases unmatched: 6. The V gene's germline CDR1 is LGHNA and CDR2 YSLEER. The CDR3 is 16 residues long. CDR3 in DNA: TGCGCCAGCAGCCAAGATTACACAGGGGGGCCCTACGAGCAGTACTTC. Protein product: CASSQDYTGGPYEQYF.